These T cell receptor beta chains were read from a single sample in a study of cytomegalovirus exposure and HLA in healthy donors. Profiling relied on immunoSEQ multiplex PCR, and the TCRdb table lists in-frame clones only, not all of them. The sample gives tens of thousands of clones, roughly 80% of which show up once; 5% is in the top ten. Sequencing used PBMCs. These receptors were taken from a male donor in good health and CMV-seropositive. Each CDR3 is given with its conserved first and last residue. D genes are given only for firm matches. Part of the rows lack a size; the others show once, few, many or a class for expanded clones.

clone size: NA
D gene: NA
J gene: TRBJ2-7
V gene: TRBV2
CDR3 protein: CASRGRELSYEQYF
CDR3 DNA: TGTGCCAGTAGGGGACGGGAGCTTTCCTACGAGCAGTACTTC

clone size: NA
D gene: TRBD2
J gene: TRBJ2-2
V gene: TRBV27
CDR3 protein: CASIRASGAAGELFF
CDR3 DNA: TGTGCCAGCATTCGGGCTAGCGGGGCTGCCGGGGAGCTGTTTTTT

clone size: NA
D gene: TRBD1
J gene: TRBJ2-7
V gene: TRBV27
CDR3 protein: CASSPKGANEQYF
CDR3 DNA: TGTGCCAGCAGTCCCAAGGGGGCCAACGAGCAGTACTTC

clone size: few
D gene: TRBD1
J gene: TRBJ2-5
V gene: TRBV5-6
CDR3 protein: CASRRGTGLQETQYF
CDR3 DNA: TGTGCCAGCAGACGGGGGACAGGGCTACAAGAGACCCAGTACTTC

clone size: NA
D gene: TRBD1
J gene: TRBJ1-1
V gene: TRBV7-9
CDR3 protein: CASRPTTGGVTEAFF
CDR3 DNA: TGTGCCAGCAGACCAACCACAGGGGGCGTCACTGAAGCTTTCTTT

clone size: NA
D gene: NA
J gene: TRBJ2-7
V gene: TRBV5-1
CDR3 protein: CASSLVGGLAQYEQYF
CDR3 DNA: TGCGCCAGCAGCTTGGTCGGTGGACTGGCGCAGTACGAGCAGTACTTC

clone size: NA
D gene: TRBD2
J gene: TRBJ2-7
V gene: TRBV2
CDR3 protein: CASSPTWTSGGSYEQYF
CDR3 DNA: TGTGCCAGCAGTCCAACCTGGACTAGCGGGGGCTCCTACGAGCAGTACTTC

clone size: NA
D gene: NA
J gene: TRBJ2-7
V gene: TRBV4-2
CDR3 protein: CASSQEGVGDKYYEQYF
CDR3 DNA: TGTGCCAGCAGCCAAGAAGGGGTTGGAGACAAGTACTACGAGCAGTACTTC

clone size: NA
D gene: NA
J gene: TRBJ2-2
V gene: TRBV7-3
CDR3 protein: CASTPGQNTGELFF
CDR3 DNA: TGTGCCAGCACCCCTGGACAGAACACCGGGGAGCTGTTTTTT

clone size: NA
D gene: NA
J gene: TRBJ1-2
V gene: TRBV19
CDR3 protein: CASRQANYGYTF
CDR3 DNA: TGTGCCAGTCGACAGGCTAACTATGGCTACACCTTC

clone size: few
D gene: NA
J gene: TRBJ2-7
V gene: TRBV4-3
CDR3 protein: CASSQDNRPSYEQYF
CDR3 DNA: TGCGCCAGCAGCCAAGATAACAGACCCTCCTACGAGCAGTACTTC

clone size: few
D gene: TRBD2
J gene: TRBJ2-7
V gene: TRBV4-2
CDR3 protein: CASSPNRGLAGGEQYF
CDR3 DNA: TGTGCCAGCAGCCCTAACCGAGGACTAGCGGGGGGCGAGCAGTACTTC

clone size: NA
D gene: NA
J gene: TRBJ1-6
V gene: TRBV9
CDR3 protein: CASSVAGGRTLHF
CDR3 DNA: TGTGCCAGCAGCGTAGCCGGAGGTCGCACCCTCCACTTT

clone size: few
D gene: TRBD1
J gene: TRBJ1-2
V gene: TRBV6-5
CDR3 protein: CASSAGQGGFGYTF
CDR3 DNA: TGTGCCAGCTCAGCGGGACAGGGGGGCTTTGGCTACACCTTC

clone size: NA
D gene: NA
J gene: TRBJ1-2
V gene: TRBV6-5
CDR3 protein: CASSYSGANYGYTF
CDR3 DNA: TGTGCCAGCAGTTACTCAGGGGCCAACTATGGCTACACCTTC

clone size: NA
D gene: TRBD1
J gene: TRBJ1-2
V gene: TRBV7-6
CDR3 protein: CASSWTGEGDYGYTF
CDR3 DNA: TGTGCCAGCAGCTGGACAGGGGAAGGCGACTATGGCTACACCTTC

clone size: once
D gene: TRBD2
J gene: TRBJ2-1
V gene: TRBV4-2
CDR3 protein: CASSPLAGGPGSYNEQFF
CDR3 DNA: TGTGCCAGCAGCCCACTAGCGGGCGGGCCGGGGTCCTACAATGAGCAGTTCTTC

clone size: NA
D gene: NA
J gene: TRBJ1-5
V gene: TRBV19
CDR3 protein: CASSIVPVNQPQHF
CDR3 DNA: TGTGCCAGTAGTATTGTCCCAGTCAATCAGCCCCAGCATTTT

clone size: NA
D gene: TRBD1
J gene: TRBJ1-2
V gene: TRBV4-1
CDR3 protein: CASSQDQGGKGYGYTF
CDR3 DNA: TGCGCCAGCAGCCAGGATCAGGGGGGAAAGGGCTATGGCTACACCTTC

clone size: NA
D gene: TRBD1
J gene: TRBJ2-7
V gene: TRBV7-9
CDR3 protein: CASSLGGQGAYEQYF
CDR3 DNA: TGTGCCAGCAGCTTAGGGGGACAGGGGGCCTACGAGCAGTACTTC

clone size: once
D gene: TRBD1
J gene: TRBJ1-5
V gene: TRBV28
CDR3 protein: CASGGTDSNQPQHF
CDR3 DNA: TGTGCCAGCGGGGGGACAGATAGCAATCAGCCCCAGCATTTT

clone size: NA
D gene: NA
J gene: TRBJ1-5
V gene: TRBV5-6
CDR3 protein: CASSSAGIGNQPQHF
CDR3 DNA: TGTGCCAGCAGCTCCGCGGGTATCGGCAATCAGCCCCAGCATTTT

clone size: NA
D gene: NA
J gene: TRBJ1-4
V gene: TRBV7-4
CDR3 protein: CASSLEGVPNEKLFF
CDR3 DNA: TGTGCCAGCAGCTTAGAGGGGGTGCCTAATGAAAAACTGTTTTTT

clone size: NA
D gene: NA
J gene: TRBJ2-3
V gene: TRBV7-3
CDR3 protein: CASSLMGGGRTDTQYF
CDR3 DNA: TGTGCCAGCAGCTTAATGGGGGGGGGCCGCACAGATACGCAGTATTTT

clone size: NA
D gene: NA
J gene: TRBJ2-7
V gene: TRBV28
CDR3 protein: CASGVPEETYEQYF
CDR3 DNA: TGTGCCAGCGGGGTGCCGGAGGAGACCTACGAGCAGTACTTC

clone size: few
D gene: NA
J gene: TRBJ1-6
V gene: TRBV2
CDR3 protein: CAFNSGNYNSPLHF
CDR3 DNA: TGTGCCTTTAATTCCGGGAACTATAATTCACCCCTCCACTTT

clone size: few
D gene: NA
J gene: TRBJ1-5
V gene: TRBV7-9
CDR3 protein: CASSSNRETSNQPQHF
CDR3 DNA: TGTGCCAGCAGCTCTAACAGGGAGACTAGCAATCAGCCCCAGCATTTT

clone size: once
D gene: NA
J gene: TRBJ2-5
V gene: TRBV30
CDR3 protein: CAWSVQDDWEQYF
CDR3 DNA: TGTGCCTGGAGTGTACAAGACGATTGGGAGCAGTACTTC

clone size: NA
D gene: NA
J gene: TRBJ1-2
V gene: TRBV30
CDR3 protein: CAWSIYRVGYTF
CDR3 DNA: TGTGCCTGGAGTATATACAGGGTAGGCTACACCTTC

clone size: NA
D gene: TRBD1
J gene: TRBJ2-7
V gene: TRBV27
CDR3 protein: CASSLIRTGAYEQYF
CDR3 DNA: TGTGCCAGCAGTTTGATCAGGACAGGGGCCTACGAGCAGTACTTC

clone size: few
D gene: TRBD1
J gene: TRBJ1-5
V gene: TRBV27
CDR3 protein: CASSRQGSRYNSNQPQHF
CDR3 DNA: TGTGCCAGCAGTCGACAGGGGTCACGGTATAATAGCAATCAGCCCCAGCATTTT

clone size: NA
D gene: TRBD2
J gene: TRBJ2-2
V gene: TRBV27
CDR3 protein: CASRFLAGANTGELFF
CDR3 DNA: TGTGCCAGCCGATTCCTAGCGGGGGCGAACACCGGGGAGCTGTTTTTT

clone size: NA
D gene: TRBD2
J gene: TRBJ2-1
V gene: TRBV2
CDR3 protein: CASMLFTSGGARQFF
CDR3 DNA: TGTGCCAGCATGCTTTTTACTAGCGGGGGGGCCCGACAGTTCTTC

clone size: NA
D gene: NA
J gene: TRBJ1-1
V gene: TRBV2
CDR3 protein: CASSERLLAYTEAFF
CDR3 DNA: TGTGCCAGCAGTGAGAGGCTTTTGGCTTACACTGAAGCTTTCTTT

clone size: NA
D gene: TRBD1
J gene: TRBJ2-3
V gene: TRBV27
CDR3 protein: CASSYDRAAQYF
CDR3 DNA: TGTGCCAGCAGTTACGACAGGGCGGCGCAGTATTTT

clone size: NA
D gene: TRBD2
J gene: TRBJ2-1
V gene: TRBV19
CDR3 protein: CASRSSGVSEQFF
CDR3 DNA: TGTGCCAGTAGGTCTAGCGGGGTGTCTGAGCAGTTCTTC

clone size: NA
D gene: NA
J gene: TRBJ2-5
V gene: TRBV5-1
CDR3 protein: CASSFRGGVEETQYF
CDR3 DNA: TGCGCCAGCAGCTTCCGGGGTGGGGTTGAGGAGACCCAGTACTTC

clone size: NA
D gene: NA
J gene: TRBJ2-7
V gene: TRBV7-6
CDR3 protein: CASSLAPGSYEQYF
CDR3 DNA: TGTGCCAGCAGCTTGGCCCCGGGGTCCTACGAGCAGTACTTC

clone size: NA
D gene: TRBD1
J gene: TRBJ1-5
V gene: TRBV19
CDR3 protein: CATSGTGGINQPQHF
CDR3 DNA: TGTGCCACCTCCGGGACAGGGGGGATCAATCAGCCCCAGCATTTT

clone size: NA
D gene: TRBD2
J gene: TRBJ2-5
V gene: TRBV4-2
CDR3 protein: CASSQRLSAGVQETQYF
CDR3 DNA: TGTGCCAGCAGCCAGAGGCTCTCAGCGGGGGTCCAAGAGACCCAGTACTTC

clone size: NA
D gene: TRBD1
J gene: TRBJ1-1
V gene: TRBV9
CDR3 protein: CASSADRYTEAFF
CDR3 DNA: TGTGCCAGCAGCGCGGACAGGTACACTGAAGCTTTCTTT

clone size: NA
D gene: NA
J gene: TRBJ2-5
V gene: TRBV27
CDR3 protein: CASSLQGLGTQYF
CDR3 DNA: TGTGCCAGCAGTTTACAGGGGCTGGGGACCCAGTACTTC

clone size: NA
D gene: TRBD1
J gene: TRBJ1-2
V gene: TRBV4-1
CDR3 protein: CASSQFQRTGDGYTF
CDR3 DNA: TGCGCCAGCAGCCAATTTCAGCGGACAGGGGACGGCTACACCTTC